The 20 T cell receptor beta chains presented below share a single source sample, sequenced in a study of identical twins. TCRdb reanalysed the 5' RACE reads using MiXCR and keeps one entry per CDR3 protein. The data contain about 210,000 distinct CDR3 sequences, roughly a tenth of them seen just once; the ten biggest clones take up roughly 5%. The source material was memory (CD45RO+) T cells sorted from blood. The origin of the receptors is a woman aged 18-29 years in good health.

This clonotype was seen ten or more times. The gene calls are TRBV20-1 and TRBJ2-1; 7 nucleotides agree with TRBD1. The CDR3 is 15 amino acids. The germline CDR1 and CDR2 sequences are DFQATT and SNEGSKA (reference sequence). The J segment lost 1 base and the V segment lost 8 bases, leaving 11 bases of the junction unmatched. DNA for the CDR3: TGCAGTTGCAAAGAGGGGGCGCGATCCTACAATGAGCAGTTCTTC. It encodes CSCKEGARSYNEQFF.

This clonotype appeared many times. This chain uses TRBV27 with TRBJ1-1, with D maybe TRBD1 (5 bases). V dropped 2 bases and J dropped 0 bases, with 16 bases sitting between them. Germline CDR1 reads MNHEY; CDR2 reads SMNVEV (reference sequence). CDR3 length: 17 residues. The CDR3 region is CASSLPTREPLNTEAFF. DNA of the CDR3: TGTGCCAGCAGTTTACCAACCAGGGAGCCGTTGAACACTGAAGCTTTCTTT.

The CDR3 nucleotides are TGCAGTGCTACTCGATCCCCCCAGCCCCAGCATTTT. Its protein product is CSATRSPQPQHF. The chain has TRBV20-1 and TRBJ1-5; no definite D call. CDR3 length: 12 amino acids. The V and J ends lost 4 bases and 7 bases respectively, with 11 bases between them. The germline V gene has CDR1 DFQATT and CDR2 SNEGSKA (reference sequence).

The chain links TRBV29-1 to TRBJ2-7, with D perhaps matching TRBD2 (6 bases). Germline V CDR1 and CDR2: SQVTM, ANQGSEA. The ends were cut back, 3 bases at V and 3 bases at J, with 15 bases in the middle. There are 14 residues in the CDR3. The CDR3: CSVEGVGGNYEQYF. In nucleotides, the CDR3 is TGCAGCGTTGAGGGCGTGGGGGGAAACTACGAGCAGTACTTC.

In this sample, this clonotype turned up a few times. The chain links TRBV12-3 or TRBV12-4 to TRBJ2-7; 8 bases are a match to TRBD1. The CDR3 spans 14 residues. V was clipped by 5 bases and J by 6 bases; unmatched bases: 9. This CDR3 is CASSDRGGIGEQYF. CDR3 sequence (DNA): TGTGCCAGCAGTGACAGGGGCGGGATAGGCGAGCAGTACTTC.

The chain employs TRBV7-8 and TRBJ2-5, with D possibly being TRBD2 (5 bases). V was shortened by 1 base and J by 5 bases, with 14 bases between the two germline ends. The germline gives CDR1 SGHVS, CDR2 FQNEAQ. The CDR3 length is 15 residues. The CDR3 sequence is CASSLGRLAGETQYF. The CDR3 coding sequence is TGTGCCAGCAGCTTAGGTCGTCTAGCCGGGGAGACCCAGTACTTC.

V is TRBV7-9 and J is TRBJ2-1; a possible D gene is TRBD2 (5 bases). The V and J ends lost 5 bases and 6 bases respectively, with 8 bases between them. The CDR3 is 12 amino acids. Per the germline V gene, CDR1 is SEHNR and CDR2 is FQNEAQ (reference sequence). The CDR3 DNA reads TGTGCCAGCAGCCGCGGACTCAATGAGCAGTTCTTC. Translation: CASSRGLNEQFF.

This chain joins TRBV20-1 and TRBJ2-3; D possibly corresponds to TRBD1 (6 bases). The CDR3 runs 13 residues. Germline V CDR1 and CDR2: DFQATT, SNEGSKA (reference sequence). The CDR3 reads CSAQGRSTDTQYF. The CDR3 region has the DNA TGCAGCGCACAGGGCAGGAGCACAGATACGCAGTATTTT.

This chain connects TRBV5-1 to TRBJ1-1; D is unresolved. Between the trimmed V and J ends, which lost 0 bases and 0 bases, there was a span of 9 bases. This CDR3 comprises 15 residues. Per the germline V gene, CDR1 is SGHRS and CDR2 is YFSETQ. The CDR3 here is CASSLGQYMNTEAFF. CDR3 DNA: TGCGCCAGCAGCTTGGGTCAGTACATGAACACTGAAGCTTTCTTT. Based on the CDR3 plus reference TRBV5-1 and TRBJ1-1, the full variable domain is KAGVTQTPRYLIKTRGQQVTLSCSPISGHRSVSWYQQTPGQGLQFLFEYFSETQRNKGNFPGRFSGRQFSNSRSEMNVSTLELGDSALYLCASSLGQYMNTEAFFGQGTRLTVV.

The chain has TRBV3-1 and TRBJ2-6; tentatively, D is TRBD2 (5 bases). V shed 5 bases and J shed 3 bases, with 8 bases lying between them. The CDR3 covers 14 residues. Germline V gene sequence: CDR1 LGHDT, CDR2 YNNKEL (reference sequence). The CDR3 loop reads CASSSRDGANVLTF. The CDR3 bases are TGTGCCAGCAGCTCCCGGGATGGGGCCAACGTCCTGACTTTC.

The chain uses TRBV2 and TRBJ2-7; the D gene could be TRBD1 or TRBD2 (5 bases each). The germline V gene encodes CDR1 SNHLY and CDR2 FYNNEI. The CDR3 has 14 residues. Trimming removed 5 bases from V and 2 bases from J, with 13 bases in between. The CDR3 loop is CASSHRDGTYEQYF. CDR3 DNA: TGTGCCAGCAGTCACCGGGACGGTACCTACGAGCAGTACTTC.

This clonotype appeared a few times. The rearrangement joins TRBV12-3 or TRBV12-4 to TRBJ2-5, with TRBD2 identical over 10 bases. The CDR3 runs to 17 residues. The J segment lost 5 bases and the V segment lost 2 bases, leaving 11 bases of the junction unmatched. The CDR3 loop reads CASSLQRGGPRGETQYF. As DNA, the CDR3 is TGTGCCAGCAGTTTACAGCGGGGGGGCCCCCGGGGGGAGACCCAGTACTTC.

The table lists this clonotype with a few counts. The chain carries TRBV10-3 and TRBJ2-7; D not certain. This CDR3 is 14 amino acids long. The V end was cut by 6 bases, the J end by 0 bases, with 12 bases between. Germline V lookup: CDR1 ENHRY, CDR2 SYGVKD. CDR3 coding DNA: TGTGCCATCAGGGAGCTACTGAGCTCCTACGAGCAGTACTTC. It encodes CAIRELLSSYEQYF.

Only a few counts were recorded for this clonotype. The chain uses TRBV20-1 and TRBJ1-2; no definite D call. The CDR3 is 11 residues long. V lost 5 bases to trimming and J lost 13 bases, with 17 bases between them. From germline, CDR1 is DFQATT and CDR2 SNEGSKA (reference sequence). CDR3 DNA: TGCAGTGCTCCAAATGAGGGCGGCGGCACCTTC. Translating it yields CSAPNEGGGTF.

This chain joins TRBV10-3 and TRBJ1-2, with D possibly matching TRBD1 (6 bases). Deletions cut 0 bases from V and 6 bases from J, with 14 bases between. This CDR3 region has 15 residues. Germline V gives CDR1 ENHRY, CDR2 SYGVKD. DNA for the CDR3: TGTGCCATCAGTGAGTCGGGGGCAGGGAAGGATGGCTACACCTTC. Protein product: CAISESGAGKDGYTF.

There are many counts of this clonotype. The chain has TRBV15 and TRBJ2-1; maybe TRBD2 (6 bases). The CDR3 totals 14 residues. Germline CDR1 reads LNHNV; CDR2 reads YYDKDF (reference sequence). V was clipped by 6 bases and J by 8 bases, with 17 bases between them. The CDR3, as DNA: TGTGCCACCAGTCCTTTAGCCGGGGGACATGAGCAGTTCTTC. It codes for CATSPLAGGHEQFF.

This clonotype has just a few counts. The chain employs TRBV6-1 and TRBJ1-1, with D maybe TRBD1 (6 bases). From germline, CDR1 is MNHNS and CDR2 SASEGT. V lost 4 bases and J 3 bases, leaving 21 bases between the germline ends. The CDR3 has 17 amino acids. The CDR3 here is CASSAILGQQGHTEAFF. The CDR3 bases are TGTGCCAGCAGTGCCATCCTAGGACAACAGGGTCACACTGAAGCTTTCTTT.

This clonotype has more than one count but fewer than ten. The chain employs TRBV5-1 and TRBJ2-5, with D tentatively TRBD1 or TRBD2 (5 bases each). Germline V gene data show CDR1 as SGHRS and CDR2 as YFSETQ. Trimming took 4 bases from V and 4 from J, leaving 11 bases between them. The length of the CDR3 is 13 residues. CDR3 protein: CASSIQGRETQYF. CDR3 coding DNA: TGCGCCAGCAGCATCCAGGGACGAGAGACCCAGTACTTC. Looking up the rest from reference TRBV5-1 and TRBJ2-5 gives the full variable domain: KAGVTQTPRYLIKTRGQQVTLSCSPISGHRSVSWYQQTPGQGLQFLFEYFSETQRNKGNFPGRFSGRQFSNSRSEMNVSTLELGDSALYLCASSIQGRETQYFGPGTRLLVL.

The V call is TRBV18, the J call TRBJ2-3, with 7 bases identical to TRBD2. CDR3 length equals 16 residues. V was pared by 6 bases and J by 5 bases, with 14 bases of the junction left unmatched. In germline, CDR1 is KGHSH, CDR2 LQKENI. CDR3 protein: CASSPTVDSGKDTQYF. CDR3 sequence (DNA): TGTGCCAGCTCGCCCACAGTTGACAGCGGGAAAGATACGCAGTATTTT.

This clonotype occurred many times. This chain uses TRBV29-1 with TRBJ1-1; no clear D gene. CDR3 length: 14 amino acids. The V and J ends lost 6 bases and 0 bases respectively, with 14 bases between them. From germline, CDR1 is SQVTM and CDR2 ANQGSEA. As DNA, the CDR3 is TGCAGCGTGGCGCGGACGGTCGTGAACACTGAAGCTTTCTTT. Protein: CSVARTVVNTEAFF. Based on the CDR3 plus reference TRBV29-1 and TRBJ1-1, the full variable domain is SAVISQKPSRDICQRGTSLTIQCQVDSQVTMMFWYRQQPGQSLTLIATANQGSEATYESGFVIDKFPISRPNLTFSTLTVSNMSPEDSSIYLCSVARTVVNTEAFFGQGTRLTVV.